The 27 T cell receptor beta chains given below trace back to one sample, sequenced in a study of blood T cell repertoires in COVID-19. Method: immunoSEQ multiplex PCR; TCRdb's copy keeps in-frame clones and lacks some. The sample shows 120,000 or so clones, about four fifths of them seen only once. Sequenced sample: peripheral blood. These receptors all come from a man aged 60-69 years with active or convalescent COVID-19.

J is TRBJ1-4 and V is TRBV2; 8 bases are a match to TRBD1. This CDR3 comprises 17 residues. V was clipped by 2 bases and J by 7 bases; unmatched bases: 12. Germline V lookup: CDR1 SNHLY, CDR2 FYNNEI. DNA for the CDR3: TGTGCCAGCAGTGAACAGGGGGCAGGGGGCTGGCCTGAAAAACTGTTTTTT. The encoded protein is CASSEQGAGGWPEKLFF.

The chain links TRBV2 to TRBJ1-2, with 10 bases identical to TRBD1. The germline V gene has CDR1 SNHLY and CDR2 FYNNEI. The CDR3 runs to 15 residues. V gave up 7 bases and J gave up 8 bases; unmatched junction bases: 13. DNA for the CDR3: TGTGCCAGCACTTATGGGACAGGGGATATGGGGGGCTACACCTTC. Its translation is CASTYGTGDMGGYTF.

The chain recombines TRBV2 with TRBJ2-5, with 13 nucleotides matching TRBD2. Germline V gives CDR1 SNHLY, CDR2 FYNNEI. The CDR3 contains 14 residues. With 6 bases clipped from V and 5 bases from J, the junction kept 3 bases outside the gene matches. CDR3 region: CASSTTSGRETQYF. Written as DNA, the CDR3 is TGTGCCAGCAGCACGACTAGCGGGAGGGAGACCCAGTACTTC.

The chain combines TRBV7-2 with TRBJ2-3; D gene unclear. CDR1 is SGHTA and CDR2 is FQGNSA in the germline V gene. This CDR3 contains 13 residues. V shed 1 base and J shed 6 bases, with 8 bases lying between them. CDR3 bases: TGTGCCAGCAGCTTAGTGTTCAGTGATACGCAGTATTTT. It yields the protein CASSLVFSDTQYF.

V gene TRBV30 combines with J gene TRBJ2-5; D gene uncertain. CDR1 is GTSNPN, CDR2 SVGIG, per germline (reference sequence). Deletions cut 3 bases from V and 3 bases from J, with 5 bases between. There are 11 residues in the CDR3. The CDR3 DNA sequence: TGTGCCTGGAGGAGTAAAGAGACCCAGTACTTC. This sequence encodes CAWRSKETQYF.

The chain joins TRBV7-9 to TRBJ1-1; D remains ambiguous. The CDR3 runs 11 residues. V lost 5 bases and J 7 bases, leaving 8 bases between the germline ends. Germline CDR1 SEHNR, CDR2 FQNEAQ (reference sequence). CDR3 coding DNA: TGTGCCAGCAGCGCCTATTATGAAGCTTTCTTT. This codes for CASSAYYEAFF. The entire variable domain, with the rest obtained from reference TRBV7-9 and TRBJ1-1, is as follows: DTGVSQNPRHKITKRGQNVTFRCDPISEHNRLYWYRQTLGQGPEFLTYFQNEAQLEKSRLLSDRFSAERPKGSFSTLEIQRTEQGDSAMYLCASSAYYEAFFGQGTRLTVV.

This clone was seen at least ten times. The same CDR3 also results from other DNA sequences found in this sample. The genes are TRBV6-5 and TRBJ2-2; 8 bases agree with TRBD1. CDR3 length equals 15 residues. Germline V gene lookup returns CDR1 MNHEY and CDR2 SVGAGI. The J segment lost 4 bases and the V segment lost 4 bases, leaving 5 bases of the junction unmatched. The CDR3 DNA sequence: TGTGCCAGCAGTTTCAGACAGGGGCGCACCGGGGAGCTGTTTTTT. Its translation is CASSFRQGRTGELFF.

About this clone: The same CDR3 also results from other DNA sequences found in this sample. The CDR3 DNA sequence: TGTGCCAGCAGCTCTTCGGACAGTTACGAGCAGTACTTC. This encodes CASSSSDSYEQYF. The genes are TRBV7-6 and TRBJ2-7, with D maybe TRBD1 (6 bases). Germline V gene data show CDR1 as SGHVS and CDR2 as FNYEAQ. The V end lost 4 bases, the J end lost 4 bases, and 11 bases lay between the germline ends. The CDR3 consists of 13 residues.

The V gene is TRBV25-1, the J gene TRBJ2-3; D perhaps matches TRBD1 (7 bases). From germline, CDR1 is MGHDK and CDR2 SYGVNS. Between the trimmed V and J ends, which lost 7 bases and 6 bases, there was a span of 17 bases. The CDR3 is 14 residues long. For the CDR3, the DNA is TGTGCCAGCACCCTACAGGGGACTTCCGATACGCAGTATTTT. Translation gives CASTLQGTSDTQYF.

The genes are TRBV19 and TRBJ2-7; no firm D call. V lost 6 bases and J 7 bases, leaving 16 bases between the germline ends. This CDR3 contains 13 residues. Germline V gives CDR1 LNHDA, CDR2 SQIVND (reference sequence). The CDR3 DNA follows: TGTGCCAGTAGCACCCGTAATGCTAGGGAGCAGTACTTC. The encoded protein is CASSTRNAREQYF.

The chain employs TRBV6-2 or TRBV6-3 and TRBJ1-5; D may be TRBD1 (6 bases). The germline gives CDR1 MNHEY, CDR2 SVGEGT. The length of the CDR3 is 13 residues. V lost 2 bases and J lost 7, with 9 bases in between. Here the CDR3 reads CASSYTGRQPQHF. The CDR3 DNA is TGTGCCAGCAGTTACACAGGGAGACAGCCCCAGCATTTT.

The rearrangement links TRBV19 to TRBJ1-5; 8 nucleotides line up with TRBD1. Germline values: CDR1 LNHDA, CDR2 SQIVND (reference sequence). The ends lost 1 base at V and 4 bases at J; junction bases unmatched: 6. This CDR3 is 16 amino acids long. The chain's CDR3 is CASSIAGQGPNQPQHF. The CDR3 DNA reads as TGTGCCAGTAGTATAGCTGGACAGGGCCCAAATCAGCCCCAGCATTTT. The full variable domain, with the rest looked up from reference TRBV19 and TRBJ1-5, is DGGITQSPKYLFRKEGQNVTLSCEQNLNHDAMYWYRQDPGQGLRLIYYSQIVNDFQKGDIAEGYSVSREKKESFPLTVTSAQKNPTAFYLCASSIAGQGPNQPQHFGDGTRLSIL.

The count of this clone is one. The chain links TRBV2 to TRBJ1-3; 10 bases line up with TRBD1. The CDR3 totals 15 residues. The germline V gene encodes CDR1 SNHLY and CDR2 FYNNEI. J lost 2 bases, V lost 7 bases, and 5 bases had no gene match. CDR3 in DNA: TGTGCCAGCACCATTGACAGGGGGCCTGGAAACACCATATATTTT. This sequence encodes CASTIDRGPGNTIYF. Supplemented by reference TRBV2 and TRBJ1-3, the full variable domain reads EPEVTQTPSHQVTQMGQEVILRCVPISNHLYFYWYRQILGQKVEFLVSFYNNEISEKSEIFDDQFSVERPDGSNFTLKIRSTKLEDSAMYFCASTIDRGPGNTIYFGEGSWLTVV.

The chain is built from TRBV18 and TRBJ1-1; D is undetermined. This CDR3 has 15 amino acids. V lost 3 bases and J 0 bases, leaving 11 bases between the germline ends. Germline V lookup: CDR1 KGHSH, CDR2 LQKENI. Here the CDR3 DNA reads TGTGCCAGCTCACCTGCCCAGGCGATGAACACTGAAGCTTTCTTT. Its protein product is CASSPAQAMNTEAFF.

The chain couples TRBV10-3 to TRBJ2-7, with 8 bases aligning to TRBD1. The J segment lost 3 bases and the V segment lost 6 bases, leaving 13 bases of the junction unmatched. Germline V lookup: CDR1 ENHRY, CDR2 SYGVKD. This CDR3 comprises 16 residues. CDR3 sequence: CAIRPLGSGGIYEQYF. In DNA form, the CDR3 reads TGTGCCATCAGGCCCCTGGGGTCAGGGGGCATCTACGAGCAGTACTTC.

This chain links TRBV5-5 with TRBJ2-5; 11 bases match TRBD1. V lost 4 bases, J lost 5 bases, and 10 bases stayed unmatched. The CDR3 covers 16 residues. Germline values: CDR1 SGHKS, CDR2 YYEKEE (reference sequence). The CDR3: CASSLYGTGGKETQYF. The CDR3 DNA reads as TGTGCCAGCAGCCTATACGGGACAGGGGGTAAGGAGACCCAGTACTTC.

This clone has only a few counts. The junction does not match germline at one end; this may be a read error. The chain combines TRBV11-2 with TRBJ2-7; D call uncertain. Germline assignment: CDR1 SGHAT and CDR2 FQNNGV. This CDR3 region has 13 residues. Here the CDR3 reads CASSLVRWQFVHF. CDR3 in DNA: TGTGCCAGCAGCTTAGTACGTTGGCAGTTTGTTCACTTC.

The chain carries TRBV21-1 and TRBJ2-3; no check of the table's D call, TRBD2, against the DNA was made. TRBV21-1 is a known pseudogene. The CDR3 has 16 amino acids. The CDR3 nucleotides read TGTGCCAGCACCACCGGGACTAGCGGGAGCACAGATACGCAGTATTTT. This gives the protein CASTTGTSGSTDTQYF.

This sequence joins TRBV2 and TRBJ1-1; D possibly corresponds to TRBD1 (6 bases). CDR1 and CDR2 from the germline V gene are SNHLY and FYNNEI. The CDR3 contains 14 residues. The V gene lost 6 bases and the J gene lost 2 bases, with 13 bases spanning the gap. The CDR3 protein is CASRLLRGNTEAFF. The DNA for the CDR3 is TGTGCCAGCAGATTACTCAGGGGCAACACTGAAGCTTTCTTT.

The chain is built from TRBV4-3 and TRBJ2-7, with TRBD2 identical over 16 bases. V lost 4 bases and J lost 5; bases outside the gene matches: 2. The CDR3 spans 15 residues. Per the germline V gene, CDR1 is LGHNA and CDR2 is YSLEER. The CDR3 DNA sequence: TGCGCCAGCAGCCTGGGGACTAGCGGGAGGGACGAGCAGTACTTC. As protein: CASSLGTSGRDEQYF.

This clone appeared once. The rearrangement joins TRBV7-2 to TRBJ2-7; D gene uncertain. Trimming removed 0 bases from V and 3 bases from J, with 12 bases in between. The CDR3 is 15 residues long. CDR1 and CDR2 (germline): SGHTA, FQGNSA. The CDR3 here is CASSLALGTLYEQYF. The CDR3 DNA sequence: TGTGCCAGCAGCTTAGCTCTGGGCACACTCTACGAGCAGTACTTC.

The chain combines TRBV30 with TRBJ1-4, with D uncertain. CDR1 is GTSNPN, CDR2 SVGIG, per germline (reference sequence). This CDR3 contains 16 residues. The germline V and J ends were trimmed by 3 bases and 8 bases, with 22 bases remaining between them. CDR3 in amino acids: CAWRQRSGPGGEKLFF. In DNA, the CDR3 is TGTGCCTGGAGGCAAAGGAGTGGACCGGGAGGGGAAAAACTGTTTTTT.

J is TRBJ2-1 and V is TRBV13; 10 bases map to TRBD2. The CDR3 extends over 16 amino acids. The V gene's germline CDR1 is PRHDT and CDR2 FYEKMQ (reference sequence). The trim removed 1 base at V and 5 bases at J, leaving 5 bases unmatched. CDR3 nucleotides: TGTGCCAGCAGCTTAGAAAAAGCGGGAGGGAACAATGAGCAGTTCTTC. It codes for CASSLEKAGGNNEQFF.

This chain connects TRBV30 to TRBJ1-2, with 11 positions matching TRBD1. The CDR3 consists of 13 residues. V shed 7 bases and J 7 bases; nucleotides not matched to a gene: 8. Germline CDR1 reads GTSNPN; CDR2 reads SVGIG (reference sequence). CDR3 in amino acids: CASPGQGEAGYTF. CDR3 bases: TGTGCCTCCCCGGGACAGGGGGAGGCTGGCTACACCTTC.

The CDR3 bases are TGTGCCAGTAGTGCGTCGCCACAGGGAAGCGGTGAAAAACTGTTTTTT. It yields the protein CASSASPQGSGEKLFF. The chain has TRBV19 and TRBJ1-4; a possible D gene is TRBD1 (6 bases). Germline CDR1 LNHDA, CDR2 SQIVND (reference sequence). The ends were cut back, 5 bases at V and 7 bases at J, with 20 bases in the middle. CDR3 length equals 16 residues.

The rearrangement links TRBV28 to TRBJ1-1; D might be TRBD1 (6 bases). In germline, CDR1 is MDHEN, CDR2 SYDVKM. V gave up 6 bases and J gave up 1 base, with 12 bases separating them. This CDR3 has 14 amino acids. The DNA of the CDR3 is TGTGCCAGCAGCTATGGACAGTGGAACACTGAAGCTTTCTTT. Translated, it gives CASSYGQWNTEAFF.

The V and J genes are TRBV10-3 and TRBJ1-5; TRBD1 matches 8 bases. The J segment lost 6 bases and the V segment lost 4 bases, leaving 5 bases of the junction unmatched. The germline CDR1 and CDR2 sequences are ENHRY and SYGVKD. The CDR3 sequence is 14 residues long. The CDR3 DNA sequence: TGTGCCATCAGTGGGACAGGGAATGGTCAGCCCCAGCATTTT. Translation gives CAISGTGNGQPQHF.